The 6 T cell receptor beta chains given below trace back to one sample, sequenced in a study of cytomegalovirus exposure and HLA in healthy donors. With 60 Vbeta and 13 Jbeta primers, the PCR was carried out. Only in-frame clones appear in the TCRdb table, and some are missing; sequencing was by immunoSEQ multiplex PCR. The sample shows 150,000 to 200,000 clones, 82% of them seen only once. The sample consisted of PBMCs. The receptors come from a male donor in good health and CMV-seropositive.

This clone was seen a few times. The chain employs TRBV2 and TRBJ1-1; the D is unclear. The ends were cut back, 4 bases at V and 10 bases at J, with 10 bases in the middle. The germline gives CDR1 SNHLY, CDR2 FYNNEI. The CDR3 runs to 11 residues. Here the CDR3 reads CASSAAGLAFF. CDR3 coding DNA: TGTGCCAGCAGTGCTGCGGGTCTAGCTTTCTTT.

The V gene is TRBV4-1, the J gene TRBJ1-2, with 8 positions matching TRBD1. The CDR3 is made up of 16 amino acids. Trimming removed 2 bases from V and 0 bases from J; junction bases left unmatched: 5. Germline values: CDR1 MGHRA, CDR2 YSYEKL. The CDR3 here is CASSQSGQGPNYGYTF. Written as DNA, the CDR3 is TGCGCCAGCAGCCAATCCGGACAGGGACCTAACTATGGCTACACCTTC.

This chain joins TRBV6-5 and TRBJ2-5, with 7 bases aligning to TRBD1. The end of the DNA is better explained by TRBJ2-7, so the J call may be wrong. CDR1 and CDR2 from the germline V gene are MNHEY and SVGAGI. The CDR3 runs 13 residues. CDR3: CASRQGQSYEQYF. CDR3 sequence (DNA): TGTGCCAGCAGACAGGGACAGTCCTACGAGCAGTACTTC.

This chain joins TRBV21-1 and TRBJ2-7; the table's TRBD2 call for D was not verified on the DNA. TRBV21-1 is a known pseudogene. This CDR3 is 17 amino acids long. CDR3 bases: TGTGCCAGCAGCATTCGTCTAGCGGGAGTCTGGTCCTACGAGCAGTACTTC. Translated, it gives CASSIRLAGVWSYEQYF.

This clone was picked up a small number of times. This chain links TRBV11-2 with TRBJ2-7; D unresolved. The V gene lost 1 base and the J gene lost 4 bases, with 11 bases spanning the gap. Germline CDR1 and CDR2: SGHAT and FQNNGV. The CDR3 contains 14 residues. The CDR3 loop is CASSLGLLLYEQYF. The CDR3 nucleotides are TGTGCCAGCAGCTTAGGTCTACTTTTATACGAGCAGTACTTC.

The CDR3 spells CARSARREDHEQYF. Here the CDR3 DNA reads TGTGCCAGAAGCGCCAGACGGGAGGACCACGAGCAGTACTTC. The chain links TRBV11-3 to TRBJ2-7, with 7 nucleotides matching TRBD2. Germline assignment: CDR1 SGHNT and CDR2 YENEEA. This CDR3 has 14 amino acids. J gave up 5 bases and V 9 bases, and 13 bases lay outside the gene matches.